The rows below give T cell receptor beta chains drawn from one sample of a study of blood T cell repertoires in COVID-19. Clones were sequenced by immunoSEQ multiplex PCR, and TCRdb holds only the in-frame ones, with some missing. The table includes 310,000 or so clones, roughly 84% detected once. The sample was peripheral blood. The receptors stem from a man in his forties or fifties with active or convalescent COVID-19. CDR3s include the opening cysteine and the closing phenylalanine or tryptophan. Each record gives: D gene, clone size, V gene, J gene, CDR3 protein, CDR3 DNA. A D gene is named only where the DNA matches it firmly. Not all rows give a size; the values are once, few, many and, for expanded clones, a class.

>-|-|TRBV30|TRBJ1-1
CAWSVRTFEAFF
TGTGCCTGGAGTGTAAGGACATTTGAAGCTTTCTTT
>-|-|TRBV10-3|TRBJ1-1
CAISGVAGASEAFF
TGTGCCATCAGCGGTGTTGCGGGGGCCTCTGAAGCTTTCTTT
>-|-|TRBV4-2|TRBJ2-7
CASSQAAGAYEQYF
TGTGCCAGCAGCCAAGCGGCAGGGGCCTACGAGCAGTACTTC
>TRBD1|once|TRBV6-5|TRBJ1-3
CASSNRGERNTIYF
TGTGCCAGCAGTAACAGGGGGGAAAGAAACACCATATATTTT
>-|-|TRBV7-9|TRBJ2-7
CASSSRGEVAAPYEQYF
TGTGCCAGCAGCTCAAGGGGTGAGGTAGCGGCACCCTACGAGCAGTACTTC
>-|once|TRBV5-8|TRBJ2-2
CASGVGVNTGELFF
TGTGCCAGCGGGGTGGGAGTTAACACCGGGGAGCTGTTTTTT
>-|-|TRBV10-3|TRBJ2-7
CAISGSTRYEQYF
TGTGCCATCAGTGGGTCGACTAGATACGAGCAGTACTTC
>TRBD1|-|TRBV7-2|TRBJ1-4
CASSLETGGGEKLFF
TGTGCCAGCAGCCTAGAGACAGGGGGCGGTGAAAAACTGTTTTTT
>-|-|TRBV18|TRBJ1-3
CASSPMNSGRSGNTIYF
TGTGCCAGCTCACCAATGAACTCAGGTCGTTCTGGAAACACCATATATTTT
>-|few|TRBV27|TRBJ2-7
CASSQGQTYEQYF
TGTGCCAGTTCCCAGGGACAAACCTACGAGCAGTACTTC
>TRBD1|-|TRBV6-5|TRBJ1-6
CASSFRQGVLHF
TGTGCCAGCAGTTTTAGACAGGGGGTCCTCCACTTT
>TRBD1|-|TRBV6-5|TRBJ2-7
CASSRRTGPYEQYF
TGTGCCAGCAGCCGCAGGACAGGGCCCTACGAGCAGTACTTC
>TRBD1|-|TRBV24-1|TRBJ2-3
CATSLRTGGTDTQYF
TGTGCCACCAGTCTCCGGACAGGGGGGACAGATACGCAGTATTTT
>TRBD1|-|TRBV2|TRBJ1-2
CASSDRGQGYGYTF
TGTGCCAGCAGTGACCGTGGACAGGGTTATGGCTACACCTTC
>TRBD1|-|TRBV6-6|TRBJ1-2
CASDFYRGNYGYTF
TGTGCCAGCGATTTCTACAGGGGTAACTATGGCTACACCTTC
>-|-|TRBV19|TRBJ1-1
CASSIGDVGGTEAFF
TGTGCCAGTAGTATTGGGGATGTAGGGGGCACTGAAGCTTTCTTT
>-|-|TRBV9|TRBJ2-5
CASSHPGQGETQYF
TGTGCCAGCAGCCACCCAGGGCAAGGAGAGACCCAGTACTTC
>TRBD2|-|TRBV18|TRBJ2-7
CASSPGRDEQYF
TGTGCCAGCTCACCAGGGAGGGATGAGCAGTACTTC
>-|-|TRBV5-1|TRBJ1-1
CASSSDGATEAFF
TGCGCCAGCAGTTCTGATGGGGCCACTGAAGCTTTCTTT
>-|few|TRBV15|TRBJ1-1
CATSRTPGNTEAFF
TGTGCCACCAGCAGAACCCCGGGAAACACTGAAGCTTTCTTT
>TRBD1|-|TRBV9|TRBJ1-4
CASSNTGATNEKLFF
TGTGCCAGCAGCAACACAGGGGCAACTAATGAAAAACTGTTTTTT
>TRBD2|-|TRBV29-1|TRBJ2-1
CSGTSGRASEQFF
TGCAGCGGGACTAGCGGGAGGGCAAGTGAGCAGTTCTTC
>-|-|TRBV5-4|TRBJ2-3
CASNLGQGDSTKDTQYF
TGTGCCAGCAACCTGGGGCAGGGCGATTCGACGAAAGATACGCAGTATTTT
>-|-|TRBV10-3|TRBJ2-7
CAITGDNHYEQYF
TGTGCCATCACCGGGGACAACCACTACGAGCAGTACTTC
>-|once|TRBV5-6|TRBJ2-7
CASSPLQGHEQYF
TGTGCCAGCAGCCCGCTACAGGGACACGAGCAGTACTTC
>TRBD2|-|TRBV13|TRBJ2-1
CASSFRLAGGSRYNEQFF
TGTGCCAGCAGCTTCCGACTAGCGGGAGGGTCAAGGTACAATGAGCAGTTCTTC
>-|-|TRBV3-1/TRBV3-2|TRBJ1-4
CASSHLTGTSYEKLFF
TGTGCCAGCAGCCACCTTACCGGGACATCCTATGAAAAACTGTTTTTT
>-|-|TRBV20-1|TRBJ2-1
CSASGGVASAVTNEQFF
TGCAGTGCTAGTGGAGGCGTGGCTAGCGCAGTTACGAATGAGCAGTTCTTC
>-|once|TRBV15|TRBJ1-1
CATSRGDTVNTEAFF
TGTGCCACCAGCAGAGGGGACACGGTGAACACTGAAGCTTTCTTT
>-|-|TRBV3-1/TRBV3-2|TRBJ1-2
CASSQVRGYGGYTF
TGTGCCAGCAGCCAAGTAAGGGGGTATGGTGGCTACACCTTC
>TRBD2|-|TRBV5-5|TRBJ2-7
CASSLSAGGTYEQYF
TGTGCCAGCAGCTTGTCCGCGGGGGGTACCTACGAGCAGTACTTC
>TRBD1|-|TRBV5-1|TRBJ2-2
CASSRTGAAGELFF
TGCGCCAGCAGTAGGACAGGGGCCGCCGGGGAGCTGTTTTTT
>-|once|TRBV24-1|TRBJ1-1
CATSDPGIGAFF
TGTGCCACCAGTGACCCGGGGATCGGGGCTTTCTTT
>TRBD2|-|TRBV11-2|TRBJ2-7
CASSLDPSSGRVEQYF
TGTGCCAGCAGCTTAGATCCTTCTAGCGGGAGGGTCGAGCAGTACTTC
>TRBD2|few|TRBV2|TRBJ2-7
CASSEFLAGEYEQYF
TGTGCCAGCAGTGAATTCCTAGCGGGGGAATACGAGCAGTACTTC
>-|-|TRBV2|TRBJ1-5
CASRGETEPQHF
TGTGCCAGCAGGGGCGAAACGGAGCCCCAGCATTTT
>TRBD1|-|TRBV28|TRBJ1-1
CASSFWSQGQGALEAFF
TGTGCCAGCAGTTTTTGGAGCCAAGGACAGGGGGCTTTAGAAGCTTTCTTT
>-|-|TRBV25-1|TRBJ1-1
CASTNPESTEAFF
TGTGCCAGTACTAACCCCGAAAGCACTGAAGCTTTCTTT
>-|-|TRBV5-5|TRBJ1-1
CASSLEVRVADTEAFF
TGTGCCAGCAGCTTGGAGGTAAGGGTAGCGGACACTGAAGCTTTCTTT
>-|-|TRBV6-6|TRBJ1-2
CASSLGLDTYGYTF
TGTGCCAGCAGCCTTGGGTTGGACACCTATGGCTACACCTTC
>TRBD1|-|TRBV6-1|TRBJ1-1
CASSELGGGPEAFF
TGTGCCAGCAGTGAGTTAGGGGGCGGGCCTGAAGCTTTCTTT
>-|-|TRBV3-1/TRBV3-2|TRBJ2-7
CASSQVRSYHYEQYF
TGTGCCAGCAGCCAAGTCCGGTCATACCACTACGAGCAGTACTTC
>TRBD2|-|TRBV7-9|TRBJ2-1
CASPLAGGHNEQFF
TGTGCCAGCCCTCTAGCGGGAGGTCACAATGAGCAGTTCTTC